Presented here are 13 T cell receptor beta chains from one specimen sequenced in a study of T cells in Graves' hyperthyroidism and ophthalmopathy. The source material, RNA transcripts, was used to amplify TCR beta CDR3 regions. The primer set for the first-round RT-PCR of the TCR CDR3 was HTBI. TCRdb independently ran MiXCR on the multiplex PCR reads; one entry per CDR3 protein. The table lists about 760,000 distinct CDR3 sequences, over 35% of them singletons. Sequencing was done on a sample of blood. These receptors all come from a woman aged 40 to 55 with Graves' hyperthyroidism.

This chain connects TRBV7-3 to TRBJ2-2; 13 bases align to TRBD2. The CDR3 sequence is 19 residues long. V shed 5 bases, J shed 5 bases, and the junction held 14 bases outside the gene matches. Germline CDR1 is SGHTA and CDR2 is FQGTGA. CDR3 amino acids: CASSPKGTSGIRGTGELFF. The CDR3 region has the DNA TGTGCCAGCAGCCCAAAAGGGACTAGCGGGATACGAGGAACCGGGGAGCTGTTTTTT.

On this clonotype: This may be a read error, as it is one base from a much larger clone. This sequence joins TRBV7-9 and TRBJ1-3; D gene unclear. Germline CDR1 reads SEHNR; CDR2 reads FQNEAQ (reference sequence). Trimming cost V 1 base and J 0 bases, with 7 bases left between them. This CDR3 comprises 15 residues. The DNA for the CDR3 is TGTGCCAGCAGCTTAGAGGGCCTCTCTGGAAACACCATATATTTT. As protein: CASSLEGLSGNTIYF.

This clonotype has more than one count but fewer than ten. One end of the junction fails to match germline, which may point to a read error. The chain uses TRBV10-3 and TRBJ2-2, with a tentative D call TRBD2 (6 bases). The CDR3 loop spans 14 amino acids. Germline CDR1 reads ENHRY; CDR2 reads SYGVKD. CDR3 sequence: CASSSGSLTGELFF. In nucleotides, the CDR3 is TGTGCCAGCAGTTCCGGGAGCCTTACCGGGGAGCTGTTTTTT.

The CDR3: CATSRERGDTQYF. The CDR3 DNA sequence: TGTGCCACCAGCAGAGAGAGGGGAGATACGCAGTATTTT. J is TRBJ2-3 and V is TRBV15, with D tentatively TRBD1 or TRBD2 (5 bases each). V lost 0 bases to trimming and J lost 5 bases, with 6 bases between them. CDR3 size: 13 residues. Germline V lookup: CDR1 LNHNV, CDR2 YYDKDF (reference sequence).

The V and J genes are TRBV7-9 and TRBJ2-3; D is possibly TRBD1 or TRBD2 (5 bases each). This CDR3 region has 15 residues. The V gene's germline CDR1 is SEHNR and CDR2 FQNEAQ (reference sequence). The V end was cut by 4 bases, the J end by 14 bases, with 25 bases between. The DNA of the CDR3 is TGTGCCAGCAGCTGGGGGACGGTTGGATTGTCGTCCCCGTATTTT. Encoded protein: CASSWGTVGLSSPYF.

As DNA, the CDR3 is TGTGCCAGCAGCCCCTTGACCGGGGCTGGAGAGACCCAGTACTTC. Protein: CASSPLTGAGETQYF. The genes are TRBV7-9 and TRBJ2-5; either TRBD1 or TRBD2 may supply D (5 bases each). V was trimmed by 5 bases and J by 4 bases, leaving 17 bases between them. The germline V gene has CDR1 SEHNR and CDR2 FQNEAQ (reference sequence). This CDR3 has 15 residues.

This clonotype has ten or more counts. This rearrangement joins TRBV5-1 to TRBJ1-2; 9 bases align to TRBD1. The V gene's germline CDR1 is SGHRS and CDR2 YFSETQ. Trimming took 9 bases from V and 7 from J; bases not matched to a gene: 13. CDR3 size: 14 residues. The CDR3 reads CATKTGTGLGGYTF. DNA for the CDR3: TGCGCCACCAAAACCGGGACAGGGCTCGGTGGCTACACCTTC.

This clonotype has just a few counts. The chain joins TRBV14 to TRBJ2-2, with D uncertain. The V end lost 4 bases, the J end lost 3 bases, and 12 bases lay between the germline ends. Germline V gene data show CDR1 as SGHDN and CDR2 as FVKESK. The CDR3 has 15 residues. CDR3 coding DNA: TGTGCCAGCAGCCCCCGACTGGGTGACACCGGGGAGCTGTTTTTT. As protein: CASSPRLGDTGELFF.

This clonotype appeared many times. This sequence joins TRBV7-8 and TRBJ2-7; tentative D call: TRBD2 (6 bases). The CDR3 is 17 residues long. Germline assignment: CDR1 SGHVS and CDR2 FQNEAQ. V shed 0 bases and J shed 2 bases, with 17 bases lying between them. This CDR3 reads CASSLALRDLNPYEQYF. CDR3 nucleotides: TGTGCCAGCAGCTTAGCTCTCCGGGACTTGAATCCCTACGAGCAGTACTTC.

In this sample, this clonotype turned up once. The chain joins TRBV7-9 to TRBJ1-1; a possible D gene is TRBD1 (6 bases). V was clipped by 7 bases and J by 14 bases, with 23 bases between them. The CDR3 covers 13 residues. Germline V gene data show CDR1 as SEHNR and CDR2 as FQNEAQ (reference sequence). CDR3 in DNA: TGTGCCAGCATCCTAGGGGGGGTGAATTCGGGATTCTTT. This codes for CASILGGVNSGFF.

The chain is built from TRBV5-6 and TRBJ2-7; TRBD1 aligns across 8 bases. The CDR3 is 14 amino acids. The V segment lost 7 bases and the J segment 0 bases; nucleotides outside the gene matches: 6. Germline CDR1 reads SGHDT; CDR2 reads YYEEEE. CDR3 DNA: TGTGCCAGCGTCCGACAGGGGCCCTCCTACGAGCAGTACTTC. Its translation is CASVRQGPSYEQYF. Complete variable domain (other parts from reference TRBV5-6 and TRBJ2-7): DAGVTQSPTHLIKTRGQQVTLRCSPKSGHDTVSWYQQALGQGPQFIFQYYEEEERQRGNFPDRFSGHQFPNYSSELNVNALLLGDSALYLCASVRQGPSYEQYFGPGTRLTVT.

There are a few counts of this clonotype. The V and J genes are TRBV19 and TRBJ1-5; TRBD1 matches 8 bases. The CDR3 covers 14 residues. CDR1 LNHDA and CDR2 SQIVND come from the germline V gene (reference sequence). Trimming took 4 bases from V and 7 from J; bases not matched to a gene: 6. The CDR3 region has the DNA TGTGCCAGTAGTAATCAGGGGGCTGGCCAGCCCCAGCATTTT. It translates to CASSNQGAGQPQHF.

This clonotype was recorded a few times. The chain links TRBV7-2 to TRBJ1-1; 9 nucleotides agree with TRBD1. The germline V gene has CDR1 SGHTA and CDR2 FQGNSA. Trimming cost V 0 bases and J 11 bases; bases outside gene matches: 4. The CDR3 consists of 13 residues. This CDR3 is CASSLADRGSAFF. Written as DNA, the CDR3 is TGTGCCAGCAGCTTAGCTGACAGGGGGAGCGCTTTCTTT.